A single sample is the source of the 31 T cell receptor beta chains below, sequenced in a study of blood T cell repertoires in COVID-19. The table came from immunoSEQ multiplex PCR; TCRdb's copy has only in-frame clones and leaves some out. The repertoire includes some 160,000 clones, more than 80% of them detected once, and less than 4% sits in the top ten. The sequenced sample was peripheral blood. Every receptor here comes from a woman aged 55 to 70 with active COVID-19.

CDR3 DNA: TGTGCCACCAGCAAGACTAGCGGGCCGGATGAGCAGTTCTTC. It specifies CATSKTSGPDEQFF. The chain carries TRBV15 and TRBJ2-1, with 10 positions matching TRBD2. V trimming: 4 bases; J trimming: 8 bases; junction bases outside the gene matches: 5. Germline assignment: CDR1 LNHNV and CDR2 YYDKDF (reference sequence). This CDR3 has 14 residues.

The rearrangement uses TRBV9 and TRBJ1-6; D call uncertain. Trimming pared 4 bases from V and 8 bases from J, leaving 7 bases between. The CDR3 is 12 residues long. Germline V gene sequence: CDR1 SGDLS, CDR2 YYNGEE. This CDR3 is CASSQLDSPLHF. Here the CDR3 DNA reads TGTGCCAGCAGCCAACTCGATTCACCCCTCCACTTT.

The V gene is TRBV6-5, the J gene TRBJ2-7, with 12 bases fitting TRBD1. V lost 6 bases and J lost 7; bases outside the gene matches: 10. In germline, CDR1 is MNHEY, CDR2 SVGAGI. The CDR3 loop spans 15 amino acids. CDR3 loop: CASRRRDRGPGEQYF. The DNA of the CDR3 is TGTGCCAGCAGGAGGCGGGACAGGGGGCCGGGGGAGCAGTACTTC.

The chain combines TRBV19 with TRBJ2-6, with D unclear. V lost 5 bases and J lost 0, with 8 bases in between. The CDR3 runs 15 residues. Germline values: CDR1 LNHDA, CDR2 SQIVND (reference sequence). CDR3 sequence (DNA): TGTGCCAGTAGTTTACACCCCTCTGGGGCCAACGTCCTGACTTTC. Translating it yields CASSLHPSGANVLTF.

As DNA, the CDR3 is TGTGCCAGCAGCTTAATGAGAAGCGGGAGTTGGCCCACCGGGGAGCTGTTTTTT. The encoded protein is CASSLMRSGSWPTGELFF. This sequence joins TRBV7-2 and TRBJ2-2; 8 nucleotides align to TRBD2. Germline V gene lookup returns CDR1 SGHTA and CDR2 FQGNSA. V shed 2 bases, J shed 4 bases, and the junction held 12 bases outside the gene matches. The CDR3 sequence is 18 residues long.

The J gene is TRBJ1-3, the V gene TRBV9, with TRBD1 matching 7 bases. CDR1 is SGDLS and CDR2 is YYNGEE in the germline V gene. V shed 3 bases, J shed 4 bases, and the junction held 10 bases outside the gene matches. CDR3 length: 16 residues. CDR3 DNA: TGTGCCAGCAGCGCCGAGACAGGGAGTCAGGGAAACACCATATATTTT. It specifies CASSAETGSQGNTIYF. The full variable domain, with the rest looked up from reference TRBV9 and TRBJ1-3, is DSGVTQTPKHLITATGQRVTLRCSPRSGDLSVYWYQQSLDQGLQFLIQYYNGEERAKGNILERFSAQQFPDLHSELNLSSLELGDSALYFCASSAETGSQGNTIYFGEGSWLTVV.

DNA for the CDR3: TGTGCCAGCAGCTCATGGGACAGGGGGCGCCCCAACTATGGCTACACCTTC. This gives the protein CASSSWDRGRPNYGYTF. V usage is TRBV7-2 and J usage is TRBJ1-2; TRBD1 aligns across 12 bases. With 4 bases clipped from V and 2 bases from J, the junction kept 8 bases outside the gene matches. Germline loops: CDR1 SGHTA, CDR2 FQGNSA. The CDR3 covers 17 residues. Combining the CDR3 with reference TRBV7-2 and TRBJ1-2 gives the whole variable domain GAGVSQSPSNKVTEKGKDVELRCDPISGHTALYWYRQSLGQGLEFLIYFQGNSAPDKSGLPSDRFSAERTGGSVSTLTIQRTQQEDSAVYLCASSSWDRGRPNYGYTFGSGTRLTVV.

This chain's CDR3 is CATSANEHRARTDTQYF. CDR3 DNA sequence: TGTGCCACCAGTGCCAACGAACACAGGGCCCGCACAGATACGCAGTATTTT. V usage is TRBV24-1 and J usage is TRBJ2-3; TRBD1 is a possible D gene (6 bases). CDR1 KGHDR and CDR2 SFDVKD come from the germline V gene. The V and J ends lost 5 bases and 1 base respectively, with 18 bases between them. The CDR3 has 17 residues.

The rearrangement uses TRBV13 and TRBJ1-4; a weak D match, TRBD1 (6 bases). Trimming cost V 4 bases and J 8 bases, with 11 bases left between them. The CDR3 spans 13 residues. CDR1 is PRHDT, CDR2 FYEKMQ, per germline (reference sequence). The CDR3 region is CASSSQDREKLFF. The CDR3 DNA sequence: TGTGCCAGCAGCTCCCAGGACAGAGAAAAACTGTTTTTT.

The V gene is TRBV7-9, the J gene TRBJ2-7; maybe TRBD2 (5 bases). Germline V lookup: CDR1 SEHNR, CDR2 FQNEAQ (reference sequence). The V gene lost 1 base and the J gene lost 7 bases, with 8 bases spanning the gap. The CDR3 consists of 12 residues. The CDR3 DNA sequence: TGTGCCAGCAGCTTAGATCGAGGGGAGCAGTACTTC. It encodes CASSLDRGEQYF.

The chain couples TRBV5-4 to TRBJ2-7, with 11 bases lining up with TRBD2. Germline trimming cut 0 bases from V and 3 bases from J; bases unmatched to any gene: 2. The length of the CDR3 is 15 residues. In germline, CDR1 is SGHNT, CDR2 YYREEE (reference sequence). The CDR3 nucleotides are TGTGCCAGCAGCTTGGGGGGGACTAGCGGCTACGAGCAGTACTTC. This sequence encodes CASSLGGTSGYEQYF.

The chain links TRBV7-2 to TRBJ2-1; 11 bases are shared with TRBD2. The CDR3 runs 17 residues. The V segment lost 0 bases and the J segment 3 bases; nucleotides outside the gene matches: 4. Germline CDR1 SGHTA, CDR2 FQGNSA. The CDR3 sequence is CASSLAGGTSGYNEQFF. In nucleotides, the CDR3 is TGTGCCAGCAGCTTAGCTGGGGGGACTAGCGGCTACAATGAGCAGTTCTTC.

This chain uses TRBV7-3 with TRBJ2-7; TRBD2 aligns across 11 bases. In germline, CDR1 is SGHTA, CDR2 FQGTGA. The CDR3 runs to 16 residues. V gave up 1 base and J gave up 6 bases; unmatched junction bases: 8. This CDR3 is CASSLRGTSGPSEQYF. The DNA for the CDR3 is TGTGCCAGCAGCTTAAGAGGGACTAGCGGTCCCTCCGAGCAGTACTTC.

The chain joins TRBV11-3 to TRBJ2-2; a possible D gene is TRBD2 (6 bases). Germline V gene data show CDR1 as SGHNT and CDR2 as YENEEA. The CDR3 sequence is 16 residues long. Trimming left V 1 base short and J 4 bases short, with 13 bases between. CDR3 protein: CASSLVREESTGELFF. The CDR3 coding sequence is TGTGCCAGCAGCTTAGTCAGGGAGGAGAGCACCGGGGAGCTGTTTTTT.

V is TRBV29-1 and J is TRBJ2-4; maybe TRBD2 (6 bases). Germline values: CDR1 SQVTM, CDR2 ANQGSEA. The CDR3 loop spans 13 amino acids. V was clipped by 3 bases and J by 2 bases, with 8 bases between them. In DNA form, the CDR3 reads TGCAGCGTTGACAGCGGGTCCAAAAACATTCAGTACTTC. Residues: CSVDSGSKNIQYF.

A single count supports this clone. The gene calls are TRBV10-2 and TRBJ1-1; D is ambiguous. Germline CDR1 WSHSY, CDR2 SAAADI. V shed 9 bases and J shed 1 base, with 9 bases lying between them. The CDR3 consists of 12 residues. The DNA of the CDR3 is TGCGCCAGTACTAGTAGGAACACTGAAGCTTTCTTT. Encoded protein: CASTSRNTEAFF.

The CDR3 DNA sequence: TGCGCCAGCAGCCAAGATCCTTGGGGGGGTTCCTATAATTCACCCCTCCACTTT. Protein product: CASSQDPWGGSYNSPLHF. This chain links TRBV4-3 with TRBJ1-6, with D tentatively TRBD1 (5 bases). Germline values: CDR1 LGHNA, CDR2 YSLEER. The CDR3 covers 18 residues. Deletions cut 0 bases from V and 1 base from J, with 13 bases between.

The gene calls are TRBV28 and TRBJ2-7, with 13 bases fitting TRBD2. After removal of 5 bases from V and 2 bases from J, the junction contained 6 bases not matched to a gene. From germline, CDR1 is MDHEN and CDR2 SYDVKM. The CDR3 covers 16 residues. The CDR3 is CASSPPGLAGAYEQYF. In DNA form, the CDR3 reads TGTGCCAGCAGTCCCCCCGGACTAGCGGGAGCCTACGAGCAGTACTTC.

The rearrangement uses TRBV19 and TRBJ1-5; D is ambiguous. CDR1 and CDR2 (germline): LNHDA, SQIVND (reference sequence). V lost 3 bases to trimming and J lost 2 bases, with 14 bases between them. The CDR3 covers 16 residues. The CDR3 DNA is TGTGCCAGTAGTATCATTGGTGGTCTAGGCAATCAGCCCCAGCATTTT. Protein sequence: CASSIIGGLGNQPQHF. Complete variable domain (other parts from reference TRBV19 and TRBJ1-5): DGGITQSPKYLFRKEGQNVTLSCEQNLNHDAMYWYRQDPGQGLRLIYYSQIVNDFQKGDIAEGYSVSREKKESFPLTVTSAQKNPTAFYLCASSIIGGLGNQPQHFGDGTRLSIL.

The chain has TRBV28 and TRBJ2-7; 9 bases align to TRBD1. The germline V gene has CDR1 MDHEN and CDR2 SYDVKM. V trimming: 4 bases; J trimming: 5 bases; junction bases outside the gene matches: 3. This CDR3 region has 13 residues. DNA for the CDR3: TGTGCCAGCAGTTGGGACAGGGTTAACGAGCAGTACTTC. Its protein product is CASSWDRVNEQYF.

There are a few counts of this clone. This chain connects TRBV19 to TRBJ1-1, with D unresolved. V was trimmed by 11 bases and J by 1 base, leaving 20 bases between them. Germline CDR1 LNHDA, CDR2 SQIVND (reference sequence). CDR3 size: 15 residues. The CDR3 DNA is TGTGCCTCCAGGAAAACGGGGATCTCGAACACTGAAGCTTTCTTT. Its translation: CASRKTGISNTEAFF.

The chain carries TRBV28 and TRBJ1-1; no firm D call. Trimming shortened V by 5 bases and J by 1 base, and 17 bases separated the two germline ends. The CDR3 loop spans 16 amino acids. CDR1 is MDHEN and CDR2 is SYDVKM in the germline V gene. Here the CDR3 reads CASSPTIPSRNTEAFF. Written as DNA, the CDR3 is TGTGCCAGCAGTCCTACGATCCCTTCCCGGAACACTGAAGCTTTCTTT.

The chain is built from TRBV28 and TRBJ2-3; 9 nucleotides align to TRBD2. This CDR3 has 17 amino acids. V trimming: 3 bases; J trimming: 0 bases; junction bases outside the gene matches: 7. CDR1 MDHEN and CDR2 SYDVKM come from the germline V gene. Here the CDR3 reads CASSLGAGGSSTDTQYF. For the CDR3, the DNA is TGTGCCAGCAGTTTGGGGGCGGGAGGGTCTAGCACAGATACGCAGTATTTT.

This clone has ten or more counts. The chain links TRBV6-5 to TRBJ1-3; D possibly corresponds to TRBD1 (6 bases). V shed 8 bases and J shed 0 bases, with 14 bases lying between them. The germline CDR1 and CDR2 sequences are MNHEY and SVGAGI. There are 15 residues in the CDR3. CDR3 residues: CASAQGFPSGNTIYF. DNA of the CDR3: TGTGCCAGCGCACAGGGATTCCCCTCTGGAAACACCATATATTTT.

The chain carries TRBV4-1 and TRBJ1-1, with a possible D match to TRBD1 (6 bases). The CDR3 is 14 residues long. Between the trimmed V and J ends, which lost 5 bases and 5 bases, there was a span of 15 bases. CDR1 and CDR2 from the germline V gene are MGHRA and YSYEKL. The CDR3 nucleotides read TGCGCCAGCAGCGACGACAGGACGGTAACTGAAGCTTTCTTT. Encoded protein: CASSDDRTVTEAFF.

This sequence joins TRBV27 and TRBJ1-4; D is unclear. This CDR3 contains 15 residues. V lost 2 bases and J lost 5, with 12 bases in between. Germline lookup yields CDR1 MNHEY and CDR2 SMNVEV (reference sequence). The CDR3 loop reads CASSLEGNINEKLFF. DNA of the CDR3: TGTGCCAGCAGTTTAGAGGGCAACATCAATGAAAAACTGTTTTTT. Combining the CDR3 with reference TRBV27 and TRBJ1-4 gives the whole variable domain EAQVTQNPRYLITVTGKKLTVTCSQNMNHEYMSWYRQDPGLGLRQIYYSMNVEVTDKGDVPEGYKVSRKEKRNFPLILESPSPNQTSLYFCASSLEGNINEKLFFGSGTQLSVL.

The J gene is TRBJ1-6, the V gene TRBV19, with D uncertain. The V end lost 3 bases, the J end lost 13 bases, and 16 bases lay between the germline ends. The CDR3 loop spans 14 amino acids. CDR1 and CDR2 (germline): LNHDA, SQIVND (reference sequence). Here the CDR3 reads CASSILDSSGPLHF. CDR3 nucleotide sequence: TGTGCCAGTAGTATTCTAGACTCCTCCGGTCCCCTCCACTTT.

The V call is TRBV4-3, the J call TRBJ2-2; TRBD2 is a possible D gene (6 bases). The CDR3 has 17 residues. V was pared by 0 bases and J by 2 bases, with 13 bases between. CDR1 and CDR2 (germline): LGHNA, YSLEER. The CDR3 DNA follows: TGCGCCAGCAGCCAAGAACCTGGAGGGCCCAACACCGGGGAGCTGTTTTTT. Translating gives CASSQEPGGPNTGELFF.

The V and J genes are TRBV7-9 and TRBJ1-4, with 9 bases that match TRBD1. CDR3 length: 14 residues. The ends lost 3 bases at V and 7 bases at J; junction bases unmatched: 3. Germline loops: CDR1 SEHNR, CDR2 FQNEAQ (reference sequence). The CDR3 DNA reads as TGTGCCAGCAGCTTTGGACAGGGGCGTGAAAAACTGTTTTTT. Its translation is CASSFGQGREKLFF. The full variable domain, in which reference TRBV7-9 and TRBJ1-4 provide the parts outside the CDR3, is DTGVSQNPRHKITKRGQNVTFRCDPISEHNRLYWYRQTLGQGPEFLTYFQNEAQLEKSRLLSDRFSAERPKGSFSTLEIQRTEQGDSAMYLCASSFGQGREKLFFGSGTQLSVL.

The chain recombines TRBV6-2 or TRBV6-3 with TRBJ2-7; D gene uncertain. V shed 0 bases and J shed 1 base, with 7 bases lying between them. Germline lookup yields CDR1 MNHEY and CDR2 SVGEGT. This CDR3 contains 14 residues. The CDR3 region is CASSYSSTSYEQYF. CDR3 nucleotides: TGTGCCAGCAGTTACTCGTCGACTTCCTACGAGCAGTACTTC.

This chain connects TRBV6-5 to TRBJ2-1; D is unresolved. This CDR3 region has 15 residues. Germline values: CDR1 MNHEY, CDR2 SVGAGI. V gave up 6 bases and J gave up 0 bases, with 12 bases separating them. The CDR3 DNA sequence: TGTGCCAGCAGATCCGATGCCAGCTCCTACAATGAGCAGTTCTTC. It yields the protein CASRSDASSYNEQFF.